Reported below is one TCR beta chain. Its antigen is unidentified. The study ran its PCR with 60 Vbeta and 13 Jbeta primers. Some clones are missing from TCRdb's copy, which holds only in-frame ones; the method was immunoSEQ multiplex PCR. Here the sample spans about 150,000 clones, under 85% being singletons. These data belong to a study of cytomegalovirus exposure and HLA in healthy donors. Study-level background: In a previous analysis, some 110 million unique TCR beta sequences were found from 170 million or so T cells. Unique TCRs from HLA-typed donors, around 79 million of them, were held in an early data release. Broader study findings: The likely origin of a cluster of highly shared sequence variants was a sequencing artifact. Across donors, most TCRs were seen rarely, yet some public ones were widespread.

The sequencing input was PBMCs. The receptor was isolated from a woman under 30 in good health and CMV-seropositive.

The CDR3 nucleotides read TGTGCCAGCAGTTCGGGGGGGGACCAAGAGACCCAGTACTTC. It is translated as CASSSGGDQETQYF. The chain combines TRBV27 with TRBJ2-5; 8 bases are a match to TRBD2. The CDR3 sequence is 14 residues long. Germline CDR1 and CDR2: MNHEY and SMNVEV (reference sequence). The V segment lost 4 bases and the J segment 0 bases; nucleotides outside the gene matches: 1.